This TCR beta chain was captured by sequencing in a study of T cell clonality in common variable immunodeficiency. Patients and controls were mostly of Caucasian heritage. Each donor provided about 5 to 8.5 ml of heparinized whole blood. Study results and limitations: Patient heterogeneity in the CVID cohort limited correlations between repertoire features and clinical complications. Fewer deletions and N-nucleotide insertions were reportedly seen in common variable immunodeficiency TCR beta sequences.

Here immunoSEQ multiplex PCR was the method, and the copy in TCRdb shows in-frame clones only, minus some. The sample is made up of 50,000 to 70,000 clones, none counted only once. The CDR3 runs 14 residues. V lost 2 bases to trimming and J lost 7 bases, with 14 bases between them. Germline V CDR1 and CDR2: MNHNS, SASEGT. In the case of this clone: The antigen is not known. Read coverage stops 3 residues before the CDR3 terminus; the germline J gene supplies the remainder.

The chain employs TRBV6-1 and TRBJ1-1; D is unresolved. Material for sequencing was peripheral blood mononuclear cells. The sequence derives from a person aged 18 to 70 in good health. The CDR3 spells CASSENFGFIEAFF. The CDR3 bases that were read are TGTGCCAGCAGTGAAAATTTCGGGTTCATTGAA.